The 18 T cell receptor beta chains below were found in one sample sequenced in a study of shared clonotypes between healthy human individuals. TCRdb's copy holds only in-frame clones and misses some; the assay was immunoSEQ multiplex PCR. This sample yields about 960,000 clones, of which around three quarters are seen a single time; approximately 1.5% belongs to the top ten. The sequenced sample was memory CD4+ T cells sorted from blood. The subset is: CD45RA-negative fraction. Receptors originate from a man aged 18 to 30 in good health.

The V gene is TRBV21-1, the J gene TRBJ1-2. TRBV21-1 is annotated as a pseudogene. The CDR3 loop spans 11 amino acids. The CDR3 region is CASSYNYGYTF. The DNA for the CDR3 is TGTGCCAGCAGCTATAACTATGGCTACACCTTC.

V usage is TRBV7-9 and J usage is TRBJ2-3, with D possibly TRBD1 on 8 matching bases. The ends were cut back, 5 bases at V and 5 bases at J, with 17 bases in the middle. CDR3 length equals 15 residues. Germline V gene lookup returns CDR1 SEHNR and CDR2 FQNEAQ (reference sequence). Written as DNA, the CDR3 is TGTGCCAGCAGCGTACAGGGGGGGCTGGGAGATACGCAGTATTTT. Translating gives CASSVQGGLGDTQYF. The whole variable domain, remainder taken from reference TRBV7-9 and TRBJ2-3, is DTGVSQNPRHKITKRGQNVTFRCDPISEHNRLYWYRQTLGQGPEFLTYFQNEAQLEKSRLLSDRFSAERPKGSFSTLEIQRTEQGDSAMYLCASSVQGGLGDTQYFGPGTRLTVL.

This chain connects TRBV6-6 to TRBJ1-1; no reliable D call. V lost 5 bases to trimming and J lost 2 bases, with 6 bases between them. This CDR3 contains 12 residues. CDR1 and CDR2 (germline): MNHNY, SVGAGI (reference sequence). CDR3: CASSTVNTEAFF. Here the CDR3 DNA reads TGTGCCAGCAGTACAGTTAACACTGAAGCTTTCTTT.

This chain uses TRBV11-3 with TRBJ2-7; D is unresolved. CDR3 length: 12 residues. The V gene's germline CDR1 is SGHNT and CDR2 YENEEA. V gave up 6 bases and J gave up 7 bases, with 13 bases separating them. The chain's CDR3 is CASSAASGEQYF. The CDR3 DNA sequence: TGTGCCAGCAGTGCGGCTAGTGGGGAGCAGTACTTC. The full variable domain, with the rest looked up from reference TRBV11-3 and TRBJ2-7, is EAGVVQSPRYKIIEKKQPVAFWCNPISGHNTLYWYLQNLGQGPELLIRYENEEAVDDSQLPKDRFSAERLKGVDSTLKIQPAELGDSAVYLCASSAASGEQYFGPGTRLTVT.

The CDR3 protein is CASSIQAANTGELFF. The CDR3 bases are TGTGCCAGTAGTATCCAAGCGGCGAACACCGGGGAGCTGTTTTTT. The chain has TRBV19 and TRBJ2-2; possibly TRBD2 for D (5 bases). Germline CDR1 reads LNHDA; CDR2 reads SQIVND (reference sequence). Trimming left V 3 bases short and J 0 bases short, with 8 bases between. The CDR3 has 15 residues. The variable domain in full, with the rest retrieved from reference TRBV19 and TRBJ2-2, is DGGITQSPKYLFRKEGQNVTLSCEQNLNHDAMYWYRQDPGQGLRLIYYSQIVNDFQKGDIAEGYSVSREKKESFPLTVTSAQKNPTAFYLCASSIQAANTGELFFGEGSRLTVL.

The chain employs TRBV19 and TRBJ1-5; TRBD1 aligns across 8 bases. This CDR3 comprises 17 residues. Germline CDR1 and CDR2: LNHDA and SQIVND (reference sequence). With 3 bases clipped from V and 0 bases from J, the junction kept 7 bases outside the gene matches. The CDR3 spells CASSIETGVPSNQPQHF. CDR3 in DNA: TGTGCCAGTAGTATCGAGACAGGGGTTCCTAGCAATCAGCCCCAGCATTTT.

This CDR3 is CASRPRGPGANVLTF. CDR3 bases: TGTGCCAGCAGACCCAGGGGGCCTGGGGCCAACGTCCTGACTTTC. The chain couples TRBV6-1 to TRBJ2-6; 8 bases match TRBD1. Trimming took 6 bases from V and 2 from J; bases not matched to a gene: 3. The CDR3 totals 15 residues. From germline, CDR1 is MNHNS and CDR2 SASEGT.

This CDR3 is CSVSRARNEQYF. CDR3 DNA: TGCAGCGTTAGCAGGGCTCGGAACGAGCAGTACTTC. The chain combines TRBV29-1 with TRBJ2-7; a weak D match, TRBD1 (5 bases). Per germline, CDR1 SQVTM and CDR2 ANQGSEA. The V end lost 5 bases, the J end lost 5 bases, and 13 bases lay between the germline ends. CDR3 length equals 12 residues.

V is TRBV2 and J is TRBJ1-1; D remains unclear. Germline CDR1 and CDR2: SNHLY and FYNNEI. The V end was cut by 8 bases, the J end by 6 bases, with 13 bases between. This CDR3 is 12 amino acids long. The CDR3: CASGVYIPEAFF. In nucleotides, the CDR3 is TGTGCCAGCGGGGTTTACATTCCTGAAGCTTTCTTT.

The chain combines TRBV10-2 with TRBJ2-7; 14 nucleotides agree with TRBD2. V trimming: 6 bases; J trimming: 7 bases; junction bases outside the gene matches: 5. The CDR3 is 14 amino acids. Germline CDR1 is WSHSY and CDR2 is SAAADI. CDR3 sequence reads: CASRGLAGAGEQYF. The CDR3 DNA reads TGCGCCAGCAGGGGACTAGCGGGAGCGGGGGAGCAGTACTTC.

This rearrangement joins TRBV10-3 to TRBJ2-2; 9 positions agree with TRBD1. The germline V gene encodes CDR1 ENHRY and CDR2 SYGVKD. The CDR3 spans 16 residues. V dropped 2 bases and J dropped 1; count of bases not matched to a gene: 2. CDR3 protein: CAISELGQGNTGELFF. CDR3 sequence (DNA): TGTGCCATCAGTGAGCTGGGACAGGGGAACACCGGGGAGCTGTTTTTT.

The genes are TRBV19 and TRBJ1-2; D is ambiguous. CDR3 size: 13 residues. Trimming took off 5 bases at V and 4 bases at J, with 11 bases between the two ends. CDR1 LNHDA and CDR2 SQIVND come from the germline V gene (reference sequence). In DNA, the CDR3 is TGTGCCAGTAGTTCCCACTCGGGCTATGGCTACACCTTC. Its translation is CASSSHSGYGYTF.

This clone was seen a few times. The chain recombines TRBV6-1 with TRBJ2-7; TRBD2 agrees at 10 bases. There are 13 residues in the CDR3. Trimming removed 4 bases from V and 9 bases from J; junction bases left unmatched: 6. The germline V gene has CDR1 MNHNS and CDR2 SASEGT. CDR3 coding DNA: TGTGCCAGCAGTGGGACTAGCGGACGGGGGCAGTACTTC. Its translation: CASSGTSGRGQYF.

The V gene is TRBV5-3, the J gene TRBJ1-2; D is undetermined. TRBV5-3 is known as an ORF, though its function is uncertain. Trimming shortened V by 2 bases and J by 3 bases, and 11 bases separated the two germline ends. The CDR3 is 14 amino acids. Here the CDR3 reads CARSFGRAHYGYTF. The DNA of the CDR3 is TGTGCCAGAAGCTTCGGAAGGGCGCACTATGGCTACACCTTC.

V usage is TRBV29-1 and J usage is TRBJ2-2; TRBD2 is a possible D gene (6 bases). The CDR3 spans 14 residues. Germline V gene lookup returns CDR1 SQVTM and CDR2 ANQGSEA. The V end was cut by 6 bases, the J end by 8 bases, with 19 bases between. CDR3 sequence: CSVYIPGASGELFF. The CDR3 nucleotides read TGCAGCGTATATATTCCGGGAGCAAGTGGGGAGCTGTTTTTT.

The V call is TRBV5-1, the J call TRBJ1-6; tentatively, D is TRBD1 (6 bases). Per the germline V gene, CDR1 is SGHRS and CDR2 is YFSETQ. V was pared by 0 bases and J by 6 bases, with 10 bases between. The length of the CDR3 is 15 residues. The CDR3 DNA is TGCGCCAGCAGCTTGGAAACAGGGACTAATTCACCCCTCCACTTT. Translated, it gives CASSLETGTNSPLHF.

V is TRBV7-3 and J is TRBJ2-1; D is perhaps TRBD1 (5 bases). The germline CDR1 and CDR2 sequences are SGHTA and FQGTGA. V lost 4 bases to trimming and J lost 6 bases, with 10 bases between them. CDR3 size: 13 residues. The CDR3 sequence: CASSSNGANEQFF. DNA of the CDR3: TGTGCCAGCAGCTCCAATGGGGCCAATGAGCAGTTCTTC.

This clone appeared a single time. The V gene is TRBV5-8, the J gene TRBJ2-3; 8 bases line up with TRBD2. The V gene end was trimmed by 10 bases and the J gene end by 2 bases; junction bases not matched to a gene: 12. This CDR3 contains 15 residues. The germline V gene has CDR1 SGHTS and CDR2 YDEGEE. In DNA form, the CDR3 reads TGTGCCGCGGTCCTTAGCGGGGTTATCACAGATACGCAGTATTTT. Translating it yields CAAVLSGVITDTQYF.